Each of the 11 T cell receptor beta chains below was sequenced from the same sample in a study of cytomegalovirus exposure and HLA in healthy donors. Data came from immunoSEQ multiplex PCR; TCRdb stores just in-frame clones and leaves some out. This sample yields approximately 220,000 clones, of which about 89% are seen a single time; around 1.1% belongs to the top ten. The material sequenced was PBMCs. All receptors derive from a woman between 18 and 29 years old in good health and CMV-seronegative.

CDR3 sequence (DNA): TGTGCCAGTGGACAGGCAAGCTCCTACAATGAGCAGTTCTTC. It specifies CASGQASSYNEQFF. The rearrangement uses TRBV11-2 and TRBJ2-1; the match to TRBD1 covers 7 bases. CDR1 is SGHAT and CDR2 is FQNNGV in the germline V gene. Trimming at V came to 9 bases and at J to 0 bases, leaving 5 bases not matched to a gene. The length of the CDR3 is 14 residues. Looking up the rest from reference TRBV11-2 and TRBJ2-1 gives the full variable domain: EAGVAQSPRYKIIEKRQSVAFWCNPISGHATLYWYQQILGQGPKLLIQFQNNGVVDDSQLPKDRFSAERLKGVDSTLKIQPAKLEDSAVYLCASGQASSYNEQFFGPGTRLTVL.

This sequence joins TRBV27 and TRBJ2-7; D remains ambiguous. V lost 4 bases to trimming and J lost 1 base, with 8 bases between them. This CDR3 spans 13 amino acids. The germline V gene has CDR1 MNHEY and CDR2 SMNVEV (reference sequence). The CDR3 DNA follows: TGTGCCAGCAGTTATCGTCTATCCTACGAGCAGTACTTC. It is translated as CASSYRLSYEQYF.

The genes are TRBV5-8 and TRBJ2-7; 7 positions agree with TRBD2. CDR1 and CDR2 (germline): SGHTS, YDEGEE. CDR3 length: 13 residues. Trimming removed 5 bases from V and 6 bases from J; junction bases left unmatched: 8. The CDR3 DNA follows: TGTGCCAGCAGACGGACTAGATTAAGCGAGCAGTACTTC. It yields the protein CASRRTRLSEQYF.

V and J are TRBV10-3 and TRBJ1-1; the match to TRBD1 covers 7 bases. The CDR3 runs 13 residues. Germline V gives CDR1 ENHRY, CDR2 SYGVKD. With V trimmed by 6 bases and J by 6 bases, 7 bases remained unmatched. Here the CDR3 DNA reads TGTGCCATCAGCAACGACAGGGCCCCTGAAGCTTTCTTT. This codes for CAISNDRAPEAFF.

A single count supports this clone. This sequence joins TRBV7-2 and TRBJ2-1, with D tentatively TRBD2 (6 bases). The V end lost 5 bases, the J end lost 1 base, and 15 bases lay between the germline ends. Germline lookup yields CDR1 SGHTA and CDR2 FQGNSA. This CDR3 has 16 residues. The CDR3 DNA is TGTGCCAGCAGCCTCGGGGGTCTCTTTTCCTACAATGAGCAGTTCTTC. It codes for CASSLGGLFSYNEQFF.

The genes are TRBV5-6 and TRBJ1-2; 8 bases are shared with TRBD1. V shed 4 bases and J 4 bases; nucleotides not matched to a gene: 6. CDR1 SGHDT and CDR2 YYEEEE come from the germline V gene. This CDR3 is built from 14 residues. The CDR3 bases are TGTGCCAGCAGCCCCAGGGGGCGCGCCTATGGCTACACCTTC. Translation: CASSPRGRAYGYTF.

The chain recombines TRBV5-1 with TRBJ2-3, with D perhaps TRBD1 (6 bases). There are 15 residues in the CDR3. Germline values: CDR1 SGHRS, CDR2 YFSETQ. V shed 4 bases and J shed 2 bases, with 14 bases lying between them. CDR3: CASSGTGTPTDTQYF. Written as DNA, the CDR3 is TGCGCCAGCAGCGGAACCGGGACACCCACAGATACGCAGTATTTT. Looking up the rest from reference TRBV5-1 and TRBJ2-3 gives the full variable domain: KAGVTQTPRYLIKTRGQQVTLSCSPISGHRSVSWYQQTPGQGLQFLFEYFSETQRNKGNFPGRFSGRQFSNSRSEMNVSTLELGDSALYLCASSGTGTPTDTQYFGPGTRLTVL.

This clone occurred once. The chain is built from TRBV6-6 and TRBJ2-3; no clear D. From germline, CDR1 is MNHNY and CDR2 SVGAGI (reference sequence). This CDR3 has 14 amino acids. Trimming shortened V by 0 bases and J by 0 bases, and 4 bases separated the two germline ends. In DNA form, the CDR3 reads TGTGCCAGCAGTTACTCGAGTAGCACAGATACGCAGTATTTT. Protein product: CASSYSSSTDTQYF.

J is TRBJ1-3 and V is TRBV5-6; no clear D. V was pared by 0 bases and J by 0 bases, with 4 bases between. CDR3 length: 14 amino acids. Germline loops: CDR1 SGHDT, CDR2 YYEEEE. The CDR3 is CASSLGPSGNTIYF. The CDR3 DNA reads as TGTGCCAGCAGCTTGGGGCCCTCTGGAAACACCATATATTTT.

V and J are TRBV29-1 and TRBJ1-2, with D possibly TRBD1 on 6 matching bases. Germline assignment: CDR1 SQVTM and CDR2 ANQGSEA. There are 10 residues in the CDR3. V lost 5 bases and J lost 5, with 6 bases in between. CDR3 DNA sequence: TGCAGCGTTCAGGGGTATGGCTACACCTTC. Its translation: CSVQGYGYTF.

The chain has TRBV9 and TRBJ1-4; possible D gene TRBD1, 5 bases. The CDR3 has 16 amino acids. Germline assignment: CDR1 SGDLS and CDR2 YYNGEE. V was cut by 4 bases and J by 5 bases, with 18 bases left in between. The CDR3 sequence: CASSLTPSPGNEKLFF. CDR3 coding DNA: TGTGCCAGCAGCCTAACCCCGAGCCCAGGGAATGAAAAACTGTTTTTT.